This T cell receptor (beta chain) was captured by sequencing in a study of blood T cell repertoires in COVID-19. Study summary: COVID-19 samples from acute and convalescent phases originated in the United States, Italy and Spain. PBMCs, B-cell-depleted T cells, or T cells provided the cDNA or gDNA that made up the material.

Germline CDR1 is KGHDR and CDR2 is SFDVKD. J lost 5 bases, V lost 2 bases, and 2 bases had no gene match. CDR3 length equals 16 residues. As processed by the authors: Researchers report that nucleated cell counts were estimated from reference gene primer amplification. Libraries were prepared by immunoSEQ multiplex PCR; TCRdb keeps only in-frame clonotypes and omits some of them. The V and J calls and the clone size are those of that table, but D and trimming were determined from the DNA. The table records around 140,000 clones, approximately 87% of them present only once. The V call is TRBV24-1, the J call TRBJ2-2, with TRBD2 identical over 12 bases. This clonotype originated in a man older than 75 with acute or convalescent COVID-19. What was sequenced was peripheral blood. CDR3 bases: TGTGCCACCAGTGATTGGGGGACTAGCGGGACCGGGGAGCTGTTTTTT. Translating gives CATSDWGTSGTGELFF.